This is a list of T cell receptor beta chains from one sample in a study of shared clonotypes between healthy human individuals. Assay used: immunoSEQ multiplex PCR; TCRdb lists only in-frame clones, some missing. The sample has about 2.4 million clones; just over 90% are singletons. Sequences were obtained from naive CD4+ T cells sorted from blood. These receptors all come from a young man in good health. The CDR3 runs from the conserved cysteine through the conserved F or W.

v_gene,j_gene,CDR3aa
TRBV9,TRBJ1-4,CASSLEGANEKLFF
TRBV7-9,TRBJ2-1,CASSLAWSYRNSYNEQFF
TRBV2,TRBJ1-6,CASIRQGNSPLHF
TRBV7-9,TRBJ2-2,CASSFSPGTGPTGELFF
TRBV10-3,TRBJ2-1,CAISDTGALYNEQFF
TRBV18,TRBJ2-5,CASSLGGQVYQGQYF
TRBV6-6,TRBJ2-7,CASSYALTYEQYF
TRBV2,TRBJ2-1,CASSSNEQFF
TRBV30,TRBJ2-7,CAWRARTGSSYEQYF
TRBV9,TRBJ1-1,CASSVGGMNTEAFF
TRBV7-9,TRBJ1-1,CASSLGGVDAFF
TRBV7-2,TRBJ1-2,CASSLVGGGYTF
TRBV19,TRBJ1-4,CASSSTGATNEKLFF
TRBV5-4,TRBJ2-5,CASTPGTSPRAQYF
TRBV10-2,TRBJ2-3,CASSPRGGNTDTQYF
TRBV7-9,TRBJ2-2,CASSYITGELFF
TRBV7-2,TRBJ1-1,CASSLRVGLLPSEAFF
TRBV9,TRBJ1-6,CASSPDPWVQGPLTIHNSPLHF
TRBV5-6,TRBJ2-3,CASSYADTQYF
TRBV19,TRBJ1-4,CASSMRRGAEKLFF
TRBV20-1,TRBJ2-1,CSASPDNEQFF
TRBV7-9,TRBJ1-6,CASSLGPSGVKGSPLHF
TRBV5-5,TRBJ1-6,CASSLGTNNSPLHF
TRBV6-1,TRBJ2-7,CASSGGRVRHEQYF
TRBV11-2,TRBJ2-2,CASSLVFASGNTGELFF